This T cell receptor (beta chain) was sequenced in a study of shared clonotypes between healthy human individuals. Concerning this clone itself: The identical CDR3 is also encoded by other nucleotide sequences in the sample.

Method: immunoSEQ multiplex PCR; TCRdb's copy keeps in-frame clones and lacks some. Here the sample spans a few million clones, around 95% being singletons. CDR1 ENHRY and CDR2 SYGVKD come from the germline V gene. Trimming took 3 bases from V and 1 from J; bases not matched to a gene: 0. The CDR3 length is 14 residues. Material: naive CD4+ T cells sorted from blood. The subset was: CD45RA+ positively selected. The receptor's source is a man in his late teens or twenties in good health. V usage is TRBV10-3 and J usage is TRBJ2-7; 10 bases align to TRBD2. The DNA of the CDR3 is TGTGCCATCAGTGAACTAGCGGGATCCTACGAGCAGTACTTC. Translated: CAISELAGSYEQYF.